A selection of T cell receptor beta chains follows, all from one sample in a study of T cells in tuberculosis. Here immunoSEQ multiplex PCR was the method, and the copy in TCRdb shows in-frame clones only, minus some. This table has 35,000 to 50,000 clones, about 94% appearing once. Input material: PBMCs. The source is a donor aged 5 to 30 with latent tuberculosis or without tuberculosis infection. Some clones in this sample may be carry-over from other donors' samples. Both conserved end residues are part of each CDR3. D genes are given only for firm matches. Clone sizes are given selectively: once, few, many, or a class where the clone is expanded.

d_call	clone_size	j_call	v_call	cdr3_aa	cdr3_nt
TRBD1	.	TRBJ1-1	TRBV5-5	CASSLQGDTEAFF	TGTGCCAGCAGCTTGCAGGGGGACACTGAAGCTTTCTTT
.	.	TRBJ2-3	TRBV7-6	CASSLSGVFDTQYF	TGTGCCAGCAGCTTATCGGGGGTTTTTGATACGCAGTATTTT
TRBD1	.	TRBJ1-3	TRBV2	CASSGRTGASRNTIYF	TGTGCCAGCAGTGGCCGAACAGGGGCCTCGCGAAACACCATATATTTT
TRBD2	.	TRBJ2-5	TRBV6-5	CASSYGRVGETQYF	TGTGCCAGCAGTTACGGGAGGGTTGGGGAGACCCAGTACTTC
TRBD2	.	TRBJ2-3	TRBV7-8	CASSYGQGGLAGGPTDTQYF	TGTGCCAGCAGCTACGGACAGGGGGGACTAGCGGGAGGGCCCACAGATACGCAGTATTTT
.	.	TRBJ1-2	TRBV2	CASNGNQDGYTF	TGTGCCAGCAACGGCAATCAGGATGGCTACACCTTC
TRBD1	.	TRBJ2-1	TRBV7-6	CASSFSLEGAGPPGVNEQFF	TGTGCCAGCAGCTTTAGTCTAGAGGGGGCGGGCCCCCCGGGTGTGAATGAGCAGTTCTTC
TRBD1	.	TRBJ2-1	TRBV27	CASSRPGQGTNEQFF	TGTGCCAGCAGCCGCCCGGGACAGGGGACCAATGAGCAGTTCTTC
.	.	TRBJ1-2	TRBV9	CASSVFPDTNYGYTF	TGTGCCAGCAGCGTCTTTCCGGACACAAACTATGGCTACACCTTC
TRBD2	.	TRBJ2-3	TRBV18	CASSLLAGSGDTQYF	TGTGCCAGCTCACTACTAGCGGGCTCCGGAGATACGCAGTATTTT
TRBD1	.	TRBJ1-2	TRBV28	CASSLFTGGYYGYTF	TGTGCCAGCAGTTTATTCACAGGGGGCTACTATGGCTACACCTTC
.	once	TRBJ1-4	TRBV11-2	CASSPVSGKPHEKLFF	TGTGCCAGCAGCCCGGTCTCGGGTAAACCCCATGAAAAACTGTTTTTT
.	.	TRBJ2-2	TRBV11-1	CASSRQTATGELFF	TGTGCCAGCAGCCGACAGACAGCGACCGGGGAGCTGTTTTTT
.	once	TRBJ1-1	TRBV5-1	CASSFWTANTEAFF	TGCGCCAGCAGCTTCTGGACAGCGAACACTGAAGCTTTCTTT
TRBD1	.	TRBJ2-7	TRBV6-1	CASMGTGGRYEQYF	TGTGCCAGCATGGGGACAGGGGGCCGCTACGAGCAGTACTTC
.	.	TRBJ2-7	TRBV21-1	CASSNPIIQGAVDEQYF	TGTGCCAGCAGCAACCCTATTATACAGGGGGCGGTTGACGAGCAGTACTTC
.	once	TRBJ2-7	TRBV5-1	CASSLGIQGEQYF	TGCGCCAGCAGCTTGGGAATTCAGGGCGAGCAGTACTTC
.	.	TRBJ2-1	TRBV20-1	CSARVSREQFF	TGCAGTGCTAGAGTCTCTCGTGAGCAGTTCTTC
TRBD1	.	TRBJ2-2	TRBV19	CASKEWLQGANGELFF	TGTGCCAGTAAGGAATGGTTACAGGGGGCGAACGGGGAGCTGTTTTTT
TRBD2	.	TRBJ2-5	TRBV4-1	CASSQEGGVLETQYF	TGCGCCAGCAGCCAAGAGGGGGGGGTGTTGGAGACCCAGTACTTC
.	.	TRBJ1-2	TRBV7-2	CAIRDRFYGYTF	TGTGCCATCAGAGACAGGTTCTATGGCTACACCTTC
TRBD2	.	TRBJ2-3	TRBV5-6	CASSLTSGPDTQYF	TGTGCCAGCAGCTTGACTAGCGGCCCAGATACGCAGTATTTT